What follows are 32 T cell receptor beta chains derived from one specimen sequenced in a study of blood T cell repertoires in COVID-19. Only in-frame clones appear in the TCRdb table, and some are missing; sequencing was by immunoSEQ multiplex PCR. Here the sample spans about 190,000 clones, about four fifths being singletons. Specimen: peripheral blood. These receptor sequences come from a woman aged 40 to 50 with acute or convalescent COVID-19.

The chain joins TRBV28 to TRBJ1-2, with D unclear. The CDR3 consists of 14 residues. CDR1 and CDR2 from the germline V gene are MDHEN and SYDVKM. The germline V and J ends were trimmed by 4 bases and 5 bases, with 14 bases remaining between them. The CDR3 DNA sequence: TGTGCCAGCAGTTCAGGTGGTCTTCGGTATGGCTACACCTTC. This gives the protein CASSSGGLRYGYTF.

The chain has TRBV3-1 (or the pseudogene TRBV3-2) and TRBJ1-3; the D gene is possibly TRBD1 (6 bases). The CDR3 spans 16 residues. V lost 4 bases to trimming and J lost 7 bases, with 20 bases between them. Per the germline V gene, CDR1 is LGHDT and CDR2 is YNNKEL (reference sequence). CDR3 sequence reads: CASSRNRALLRNTIYF. In DNA, the CDR3 is TGTGCCAGCAGCCGGAACAGGGCTCTTCTAAGGAACACCATATATTTT.

The V gene is TRBV4-1, the J gene TRBJ1-5; 9 bases match TRBD1. The length of the CDR3 is 15 residues. With 0 bases clipped from V and 7 bases from J, the junction kept 4 bases outside the gene matches. CDR1 MGHRA and CDR2 YSYEKL come from the germline V gene. The CDR3 reads CASSQESTGGQPQHF. Here the CDR3 DNA reads TGCGCCAGCAGCCAAGAATCGACAGGGGGACAGCCCCAGCATTTT.

The rearrangement uses TRBV27 and TRBJ2-1; D remains ambiguous. This CDR3 has 15 amino acids. The V gene's germline CDR1 is MNHEY and CDR2 SMNVEV (reference sequence). The V end was cut by 7 bases, the J end by 4 bases, with 17 bases between. CDR3 amino acids: CASMPVNAGYNEQFF. Written as DNA, the CDR3 is TGTGCCAGCATGCCCGTGAACGCAGGTTACAATGAGCAGTTCTTC.

The rearrangement joins TRBV2 to TRBJ2-7, with D possibly being TRBD1 (5 bases). V gave up 1 base and J gave up 3 bases, with 10 bases separating them. The CDR3 has 14 amino acids. Germline V gene sequence: CDR1 SNHLY, CDR2 FYNNEI. The DNA of the CDR3 is TGTGCCAGCAGTGAAGGTGCAGGGAACTACGAGCAGTACTTC. It yields the protein CASSEGAGNYEQYF.

The gene calls are TRBV19 and TRBJ1-1; TRBD1 matches 10 bases. The junction had 5 bases not matched to a gene; V was cut back by 7 bases and J by 0 bases. CDR1 is LNHDA and CDR2 is SQIVND in the germline V gene (reference sequence). This CDR3 region has 15 residues. CDR3 residues: CASTRTGGVNTEAFF. For the CDR3, the DNA is TGTGCCAGTACCAGGACAGGGGGAGTGAACACTGAAGCTTTCTTT.

CDR3 residues: CASSPPWTAYEQYF. The DNA of the CDR3 is TGTGCCAGCAGCCCTCCCTGGACAGCCTACGAGCAGTACTTC. The rearrangement joins TRBV11-2 to TRBJ2-7, with D possibly TRBD1 on 6 matching bases. Trimming cost V 5 bases and J 2 bases, with 13 bases left between them. This CDR3 is 14 amino acids long. CDR1 is SGHAT, CDR2 FQNNGV, per germline.

The chain is built from TRBV29-1 and TRBJ1-1; D is ambiguous. The CDR3 spans 13 residues. Per the germline V gene, CDR1 is SQVTM and CDR2 is ANQGSEA. The ends were cut back, 1 base at V and 0 bases at J, with 6 bases in the middle. The CDR3 sequence is CSVEVELNTEAFF. CDR3 nucleotides: TGCAGCGTTGAAGTGGAGCTGAACACTGAAGCTTTCTTT.

This clone was found once. The rearrangement joins TRBV7-8 to TRBJ2-7, with 9 bases aligning to TRBD1. Germline-derived CDR1 and CDR2 are SGHVS and FQNEAQ. This CDR3 spans 14 amino acids. The junction had 4 bases not matched to a gene; V was cut back by 1 base and J by 6 bases. CDR3 sequence reads: CASSLGDRVAEQYF. CDR3 bases: TGTGCCAGCAGCTTAGGGGACAGGGTAGCCGAGCAGTACTTC.

This chain joins TRBV19 and TRBJ1-2, with a weak D call TRBD1 (6 bases). Germline CDR1 and CDR2: LNHDA and SQIVND (reference sequence). V shed 1 base and J shed 5 bases, with 20 bases lying between them. The CDR3 has 17 amino acids. The CDR3 region has the DNA TGTGCCAGTAGTATAGGCGCGAAACAGGGAAGGGCGTATGGCTACACCTTC. Translating it yields CASSIGAKQGRAYGYTF.

The chain joins TRBV20-1 to TRBJ2-3; possible D gene TRBD2, 7 bases. V was clipped by 6 bases and J by 1 base, with 17 bases between them. This CDR3 contains 15 residues. The germline gives CDR1 DFQATT, CDR2 SNEGSKA (reference sequence). The CDR3 spells CSASSAGAGTDTQYF. The CDR3 coding sequence is TGCAGTGCGAGTTCCGCGGGGGCGGGCACAGATACGCAGTATTTT.

V is TRBV5-4 and J is TRBJ2-1; 8 nucleotides align to TRBD1. The CDR3 covers 15 residues. Germline-derived CDR1 and CDR2 are SGHNT and YYREEE (reference sequence). The junction had 5 bases not matched to a gene; V was cut back by 0 bases and J by 6 bases. CDR3 sequence reads: CASSLEGTGLNEQFF. The DNA for the CDR3 is TGTGCCAGCAGCTTGGAGGGGACAGGCCTCAATGAGCAGTTCTTC.

This clone came up once. This chain uses TRBV19 with TRBJ1-1, with 9 bases identical to TRBD1. Germline V gives CDR1 LNHDA, CDR2 SQIVND (reference sequence). The CDR3 has 16 residues. V lost 7 bases to trimming and J lost 2 bases; unmatched junction nucleotides: 11. CDR3 DNA sequence: TGTGCCAGTACCCGAGACAGGGGGGGGAAAAACACTGAAGCTTTCTTT. Protein: CASTRDRGGKNTEAFF.

The CDR3 nucleotides read TGTGCCAGAAGCTTATTAGCCAGAAACTATGGCTACACCTTC. Protein product: CARSLLARNYGYTF. The V call is TRBV7-5, the J call TRBJ1-2. TRBV7-5 constitutes a pseudogene. CDR3 size: 14 residues.

The V and J genes are TRBV28 and TRBJ1-1, with D tentatively TRBD1 (5 bases). CDR1 and CDR2 from the germline V gene are MDHEN and SYDVKM. V was clipped by 2 bases and J by 0 bases, with 10 bases between them. This CDR3 has 15 residues. The CDR3 region has the DNA TGTGCCAGCAGTTTACCCCCAGGGATGAACACTGAAGCTTTCTTT. Translated, it gives CASSLPPGMNTEAFF.

The chain links TRBV4-1 to TRBJ2-7, with a possible D match to TRBD1 (7 bases). The ends were cut back, 1 base at V and 4 bases at J, with 11 bases in the middle. The CDR3 consists of 14 residues. CDR1 MGHRA and CDR2 YSYEKL come from the germline V gene. This CDR3 reads CASSQGAGGYEQYF. The DNA for the CDR3 is TGCGCCAGCAGCCAAGGGGCAGGGGGGTACGAGCAGTACTTC.

The chain links TRBV6-5 to TRBJ1-2, with 8 positions matching TRBD1. The CDR3 extends over 14 amino acids. Germline V gene data show CDR1 as MNHEY and CDR2 as SVGAGI. V dropped 4 bases and J dropped 7; count of bases not matched to a gene: 8. The CDR3 region is CASSWRSGGGGYTF. The CDR3 bases are TGTGCCAGCAGTTGGAGATCAGGGGGCGGTGGCTACACCTTC.

V and J are TRBV2 and TRBJ1-1, with TRBD1 as a possible D gene (6 bases). The CDR3 sequence is 14 residues long. The germline CDR1 and CDR2 sequences are SNHLY and FYNNEI. V was shortened by 6 bases and J by 7 bases, with 18 bases between the two germline ends. The CDR3 region has the DNA TGTGCCAGCAGCCCTGAGGGGGGGCGAGGTGAAGCTTTCTTT. It yields the protein CASSPEGGRGEAFF.

This clone was counted once. The chain combines TRBV27 with TRBJ2-1; 7 positions match TRBD2. The CDR3 covers 14 residues. Trimming cost V 3 bases and J 7 bases; bases outside gene matches: 6. Germline assignment: CDR1 MNHEY and CDR2 SMNVEV (reference sequence). The CDR3 sequence is CASSLGGEMNEQFF. The CDR3 DNA follows: TGTGCCAGCAGTTTGGGGGGGGAAATGAATGAGCAGTTCTTC.

The CDR3 DNA reads as TGTGCCTGGAGCGGCCTTTGGGGGGATCACTCTGGAAACACCATATATTTT. Translation: CAWSGLWGDHSGNTIYF. The chain uses TRBV30 and TRBJ1-3; D might be TRBD1 (5 bases). Looked up from germline, CDR1 is GTSNPN and CDR2 is SVGIG (reference sequence). Trimming cost V 3 bases and J 0 bases, with 18 bases left between them. This CDR3 region has 17 residues.

The V call is TRBV15, the J call TRBJ2-7; D may be TRBD1 (5 bases). Germline V gene sequence: CDR1 LNHNV, CDR2 YYDKDF (reference sequence). V was clipped by 0 bases and J by 5 bases, with 14 bases between them. The CDR3 extends over 15 amino acids. The CDR3 DNA reads as TGTGCCACCAGCAGAGATGGGGCGACGGTGGACGAGCAGTACTTC. This gives the protein CATSRDGATVDEQYF.

V is TRBV19 and J is TRBJ1-2, with 12 bases aligning to TRBD1. This CDR3 is 19 amino acids long. V dropped 3 bases and J dropped 2; count of bases not matched to a gene: 13. In germline, CDR1 is LNHDA, CDR2 SQIVND (reference sequence). CDR3 in amino acids: CASSITPAGTGGRNYGYTF. Here the CDR3 DNA reads TGTGCCAGTAGTATCACACCCGCCGGGACAGGGGGCCGGAACTATGGCTACACCTTC.

This chain links TRBV12-3 or TRBV12-4 with TRBJ2-1; TRBD2 might be the D (6 bases). This CDR3 has 13 amino acids. V gave up 2 bases and J gave up 12 bases, with 14 bases separating them. The CDR3 nucleotides read TGTGCCAGCAGTTTATTAGCGGAACGGGTGCAGTTCTTC. Residues: CASSLLAERVQFF.

The chain employs TRBV27 and TRBJ2-1; a weak D match, TRBD2 (6 bases). Germline lookup yields CDR1 MNHEY and CDR2 SMNVEV (reference sequence). The CDR3 contains 13 residues. V was clipped by 4 bases and J by 7 bases, with 11 bases between them. CDR3 in DNA: TGTGCCAGCAGTTGGGACGGGAGAAATGAGCAGTTCTTC. Translation: CASSWDGRNEQFF.

The CDR3 here is CASSSGLVSYEQYF. CDR3 nucleotides: TGTGCCAGCTCTTCCGGACTGGTTTCCTACGAGCAGTACTTC. The chain employs TRBV18 and TRBJ2-7; a possible D gene is TRBD2 (5 bases). This CDR3 contains 14 residues. Germline CDR1 reads KGHSH; CDR2 reads LQKENI. Trimming took 6 bases from V and 1 from J, leaving 13 bases between them.

The V and J genes are TRBV6-4 and TRBJ1-6; D is uncertain. The germline V and J ends were trimmed by 3 bases and 7 bases, with 13 bases remaining between them. Germline CDR1 is MRHNA and CDR2 is SNTAGT. This CDR3 is built from 15 residues. The DNA of the CDR3 is TGTGCCAGCAGTGATTCTCAGGCGGGCAATTCACCCCTCCACTTT. Translation gives CASSDSQAGNSPLHF.

V and J are TRBV27 and TRBJ2-5; 10 positions agree with TRBD1. CDR1 and CDR2 (germline): MNHEY, SMNVEV (reference sequence). V lost 8 bases, J lost 1 base, and 4 bases stayed unmatched. CDR3 length equals 14 residues. Here the CDR3 reads CASGWTGGQETQYF. CDR3 in DNA: TGTGCCAGCGGATGGACAGGGGGCCAAGAGACCCAGTACTTC.

This clone has ten or more counts. The chain couples TRBV19 to TRBJ2-7; D is uncertain. The CDR3 runs 13 residues. Trimming pared 5 bases from V and 3 bases from J, leaving 11 bases between. Germline V CDR1 and CDR2: LNHDA, SQIVND (reference sequence). The CDR3 DNA reads TGTGCCAGTAGTCCTACAGCCTACTACGAGCAGTACTTC. This translates into CASSPTAYYEQYF.

This clone was seen only once. The V and J genes are TRBV9 and TRBJ1-1; 9 bases match TRBD1. V was clipped by 4 bases and J by 4 bases; unmatched bases: 5. Germline CDR1 is SGDLS and CDR2 is YYNGEE. The CDR3 runs to 14 residues. The CDR3 reads CASSMTGGGTEAFF. The CDR3 nucleotides read TGTGCCAGCAGCATGACAGGGGGGGGCACTGAAGCTTTCTTT. The whole variable domain, filled in from reference TRBV9 and TRBJ1-1, reads DSGVTQTPKHLITATGQRVTLRCSPRSGDLSVYWYQQSLDQGLQFLIQYYNGEERAKGNILERFSAQQFPDLHSELNLSSLELGDSALYFCASSMTGGGTEAFFGQGTRLTVV.

This clone has more than one count but fewer than ten. The J gene is TRBJ2-7, the V gene TRBV6-1; D may be TRBD1 (6 bases). The CDR3 is 14 residues long. Trimming cost V 1 base and J 4 bases, with 11 bases left between them. Germline lookup yields CDR1 MNHNS and CDR2 SASEGT. This CDR3 reads CASSEGWGRYEQYF. For the CDR3, the DNA is TGTGCCAGCAGTGAAGGGTGGGGGCGGTACGAGCAGTACTTC.

The chain couples TRBV10-3 to TRBJ2-4, with 8 bases identical to TRBD1. Trimming removed 4 bases from V and 4 bases from J; junction bases left unmatched: 3. Germline values: CDR1 ENHRY, CDR2 SYGVKD. The CDR3 loop spans 14 amino acids. In nucleotides, the CDR3 is TGTGCCATCAGTGGAGGACAGGGAAAAAACATTCAGTACTTC. It specifies CAISGGQGKNIQYF.

There are a few counts of this clone. J is TRBJ2-1 and V is TRBV5-1; 9 nucleotides match TRBD2. V lost 0 bases, J lost 4 bases, and 2 bases stayed unmatched. Germline V gene lookup returns CDR1 SGHRS and CDR2 YFSETQ. This CDR3 has 15 residues. The CDR3 protein is CASSLGSGGYNEQFF. The CDR3 coding sequence is TGCGCCAGCAGCTTGGGTAGCGGGGGTTACAATGAGCAGTTCTTC.